This T cell receptor (beta chain) came from a study of vaccination and CD4 T cells after COVID-19. Cultured CD4+ T-cell DNA underwent Oncomine TCR Beta short-read sequencing. TCRdb used MiXCR to reprocess the PCR reads, holding one entry per CDR3 protein. The repertoire has fewer than 30,000 distinct CDR3 sequences, under 50% of them found once; the top ten carry 3.5% to 5%. In the case of this clonotype: What it binds is not known.

Described time point: late sampling 161 to 241 days after vaccination in three convalescent patients. Noted treatment: approximately nine-day PBMC culture with coronavirus spike peptide pools or control peptides (ViraFEST assay). Germline V CDR1 and CDR2: SNHLY, FYNNEI. Trimming took off 4 bases at V and 4 bases at J, with 13 bases between the two ends. The CDR3 loop spans 14 amino acids. The TCR was taken from a human donor who had recovered from COVID-19. Here the sequenced sample was CD4+ T cells from blood, cultured in vitro, taken about 7 months after SARS-CoV-2 vaccination. The rearrangement links TRBV2 to TRBJ2-5, with D perhaps matching TRBD2 (6 bases). CDR3 DNA: TGTGCCAGCAGTGTATCTCCTAGCGCAGAGACCCAGTACTTC. It is translated as CASSVSPSAETQYF.